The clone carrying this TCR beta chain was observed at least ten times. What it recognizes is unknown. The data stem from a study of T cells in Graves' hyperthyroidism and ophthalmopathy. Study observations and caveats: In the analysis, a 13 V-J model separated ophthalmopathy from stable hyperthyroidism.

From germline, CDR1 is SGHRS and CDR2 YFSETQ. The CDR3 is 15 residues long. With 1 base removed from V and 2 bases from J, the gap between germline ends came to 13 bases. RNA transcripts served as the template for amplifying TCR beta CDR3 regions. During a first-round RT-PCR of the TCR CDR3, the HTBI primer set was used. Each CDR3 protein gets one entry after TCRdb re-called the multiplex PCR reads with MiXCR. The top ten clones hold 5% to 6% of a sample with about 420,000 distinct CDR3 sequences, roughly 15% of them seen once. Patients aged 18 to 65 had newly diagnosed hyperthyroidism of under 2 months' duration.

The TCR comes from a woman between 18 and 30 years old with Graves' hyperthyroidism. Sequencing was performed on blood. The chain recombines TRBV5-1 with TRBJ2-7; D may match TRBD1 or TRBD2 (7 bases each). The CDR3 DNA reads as TGCGCCAGCAGCTTGCTGCAGGGGGGGGCCTACGAGCAGTACTTC. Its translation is CASSLLQGGAYEQYF.